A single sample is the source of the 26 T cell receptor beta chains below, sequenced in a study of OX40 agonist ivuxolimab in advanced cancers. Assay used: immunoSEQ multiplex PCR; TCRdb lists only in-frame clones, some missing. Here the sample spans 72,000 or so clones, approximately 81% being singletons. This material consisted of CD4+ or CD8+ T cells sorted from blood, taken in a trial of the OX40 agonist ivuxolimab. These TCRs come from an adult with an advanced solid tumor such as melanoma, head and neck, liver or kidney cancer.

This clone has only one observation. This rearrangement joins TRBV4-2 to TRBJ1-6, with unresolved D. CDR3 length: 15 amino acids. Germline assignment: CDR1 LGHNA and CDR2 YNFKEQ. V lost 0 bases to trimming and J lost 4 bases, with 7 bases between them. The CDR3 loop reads CASSQDVAYNSPLHF. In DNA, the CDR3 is TGTGCCAGCAGCCAAGATGTTGCATATAATTCACCCCTCCACTTT.

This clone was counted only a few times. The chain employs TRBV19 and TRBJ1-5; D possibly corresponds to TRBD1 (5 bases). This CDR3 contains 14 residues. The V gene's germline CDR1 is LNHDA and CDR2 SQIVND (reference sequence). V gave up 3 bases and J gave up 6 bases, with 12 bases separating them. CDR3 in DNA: TGTGCCAGTAGTATCAGGGTGGCGACTCAGCCCCAGCATTTT. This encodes CASSIRVATQPQHF.

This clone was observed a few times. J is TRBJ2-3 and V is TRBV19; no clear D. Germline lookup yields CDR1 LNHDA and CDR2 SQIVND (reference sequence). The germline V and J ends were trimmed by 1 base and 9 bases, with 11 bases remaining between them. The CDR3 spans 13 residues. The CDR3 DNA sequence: TGTGCCAGTAGTATAGGGTCTTGGGGAACGCAGTATTTT. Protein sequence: CASSIGSWGTQYF.

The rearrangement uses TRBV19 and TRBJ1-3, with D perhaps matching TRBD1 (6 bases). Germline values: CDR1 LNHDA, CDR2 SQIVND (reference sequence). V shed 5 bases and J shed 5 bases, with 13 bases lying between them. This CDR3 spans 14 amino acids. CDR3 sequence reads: CASSDPGARNTIYF. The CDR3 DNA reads TGTGCCAGTAGTGACCCGGGGGCGCGAAACACCATATATTTT. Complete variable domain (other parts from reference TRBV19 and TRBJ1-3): DGGITQSPKYLFRKEGQNVTLSCEQNLNHDAMYWYRQDPGQGLRLIYYSQIVNDFQKGDIAEGYSVSREKKESFPLTVTSAQKNPTAFYLCASSDPGARNTIYFGEGSWLTVV.

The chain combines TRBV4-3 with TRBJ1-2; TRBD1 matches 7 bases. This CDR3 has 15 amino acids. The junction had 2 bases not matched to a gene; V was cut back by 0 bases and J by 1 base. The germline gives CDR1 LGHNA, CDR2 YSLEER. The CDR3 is CASSQDGTDNYGYTF. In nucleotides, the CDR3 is TGCGCCAGCAGCCAAGATGGGACAGATAACTATGGCTACACCTTC.

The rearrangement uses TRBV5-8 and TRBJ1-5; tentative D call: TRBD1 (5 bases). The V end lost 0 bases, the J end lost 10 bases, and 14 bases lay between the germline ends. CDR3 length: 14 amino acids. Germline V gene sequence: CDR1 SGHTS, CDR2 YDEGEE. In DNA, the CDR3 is TGTGCCAGCAGCTTGGGTAGGGGATTTGGACCCCAGCATTTT. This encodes CASSLGRGFGPQHF.

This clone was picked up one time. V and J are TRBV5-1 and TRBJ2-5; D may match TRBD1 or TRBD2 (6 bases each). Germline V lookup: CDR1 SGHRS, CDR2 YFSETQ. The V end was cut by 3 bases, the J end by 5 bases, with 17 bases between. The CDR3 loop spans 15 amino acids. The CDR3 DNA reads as TGCGCCAGCAGCTCGAATACGGGGGCTGCGGAGACCCAGTACTTC. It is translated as CASSSNTGAAETQYF.

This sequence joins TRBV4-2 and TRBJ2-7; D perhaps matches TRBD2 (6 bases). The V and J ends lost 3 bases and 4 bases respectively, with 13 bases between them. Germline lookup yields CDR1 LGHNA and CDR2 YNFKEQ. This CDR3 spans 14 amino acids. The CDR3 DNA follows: TGTGCCAGCAGCCATACGGTCGGGAGTTACGAGCAGTACTTC. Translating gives CASSHTVGSYEQYF.

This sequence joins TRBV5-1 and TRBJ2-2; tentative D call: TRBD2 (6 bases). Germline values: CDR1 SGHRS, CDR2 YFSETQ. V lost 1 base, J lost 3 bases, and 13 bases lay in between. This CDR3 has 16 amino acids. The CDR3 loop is CASSLRSSGDTGELFF. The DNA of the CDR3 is TGCGCCAGCAGCTTGAGGAGTAGCGGAGACACCGGGGAGCTGTTTTTT.

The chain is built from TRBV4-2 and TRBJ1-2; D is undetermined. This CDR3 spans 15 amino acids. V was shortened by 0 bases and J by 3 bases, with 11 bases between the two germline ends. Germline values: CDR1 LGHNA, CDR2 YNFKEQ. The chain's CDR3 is CASSQDSGRYYGYTF. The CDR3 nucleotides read TGTGCCAGCAGCCAAGATTCAGGCAGGTACTATGGCTACACCTTC.

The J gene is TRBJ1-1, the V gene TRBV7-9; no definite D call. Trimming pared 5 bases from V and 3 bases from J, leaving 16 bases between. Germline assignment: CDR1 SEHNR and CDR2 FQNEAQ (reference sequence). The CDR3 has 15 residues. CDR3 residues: CASSPPGWDYTEAFF. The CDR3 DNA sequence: TGTGCCAGCAGCCCCCCCGGATGGGATTACACTGAAGCTTTCTTT. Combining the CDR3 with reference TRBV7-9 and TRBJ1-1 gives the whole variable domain DTGVSQNPRHKITKRGQNVTFRCDPISEHNRLYWYRQTLGQGPEFLTYFQNEAQLEKSRLLSDRFSAERPKGSFSTLEIQRTEQGDSAMYLCASSPPGWDYTEAFFGQGTRLTVV.

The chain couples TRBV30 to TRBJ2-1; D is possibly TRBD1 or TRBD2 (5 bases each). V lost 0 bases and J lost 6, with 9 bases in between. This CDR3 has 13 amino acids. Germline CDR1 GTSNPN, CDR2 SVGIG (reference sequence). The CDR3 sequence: CAWSVSGLNEQFF. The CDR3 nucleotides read TGTGCCTGGAGTGTATCGGGGCTCAATGAGCAGTTCTTC.

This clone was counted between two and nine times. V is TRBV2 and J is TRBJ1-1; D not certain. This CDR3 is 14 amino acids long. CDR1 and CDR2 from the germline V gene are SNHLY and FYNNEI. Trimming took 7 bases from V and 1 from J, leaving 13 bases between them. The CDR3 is CASTDKAPNTEAFF. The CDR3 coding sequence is TGTGCCAGCACCGATAAGGCCCCGAACACTGAAGCTTTCTTT.

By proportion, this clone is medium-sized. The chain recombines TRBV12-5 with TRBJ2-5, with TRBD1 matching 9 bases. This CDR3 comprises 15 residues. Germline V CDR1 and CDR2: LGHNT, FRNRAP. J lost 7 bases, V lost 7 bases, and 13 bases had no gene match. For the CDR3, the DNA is TGTGCTAGTGATCTATTCGGGACAGGGTCGGGGACCCAGTACTTC. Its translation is CASDLFGTGSGTQYF.

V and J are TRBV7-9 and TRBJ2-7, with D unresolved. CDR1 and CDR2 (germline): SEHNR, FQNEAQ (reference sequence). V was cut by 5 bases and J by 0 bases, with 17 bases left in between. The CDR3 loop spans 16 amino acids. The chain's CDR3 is CASSRSGPPVSYEQYF. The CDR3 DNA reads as TGTGCCAGCAGCAGATCAGGACCCCCGGTCTCCTACGAGCAGTACTTC. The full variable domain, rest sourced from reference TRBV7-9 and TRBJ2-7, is DTGVSQNPRHKITKRGQNVTFRCDPISEHNRLYWYRQTLGQGPEFLTYFQNEAQLEKSRLLSDRFSAERPKGSFSTLEIQRTEQGDSAMYLCASSRSGPPVSYEQYFGPGTRLTVT.

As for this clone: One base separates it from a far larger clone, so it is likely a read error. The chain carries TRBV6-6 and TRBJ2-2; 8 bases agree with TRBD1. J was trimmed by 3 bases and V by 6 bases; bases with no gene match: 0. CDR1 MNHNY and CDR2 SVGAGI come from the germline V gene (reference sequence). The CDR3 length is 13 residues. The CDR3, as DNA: TGTGCCAGCAGGGACAGGGACACCGGGGAGCTGTTTTTT. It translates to CASRDRDTGELFF.

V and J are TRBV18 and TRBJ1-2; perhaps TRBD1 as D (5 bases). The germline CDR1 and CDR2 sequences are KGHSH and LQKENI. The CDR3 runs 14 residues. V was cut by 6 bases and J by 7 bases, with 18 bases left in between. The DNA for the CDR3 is TGTGCCAGCTCGACAAGGGACCGAGAGGGTGGCTACACCTTC. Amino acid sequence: CASSTRDREGGYTF. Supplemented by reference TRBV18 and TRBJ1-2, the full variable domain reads NAGVMQNPRHLVRRRGQEARLRCSPMKGHSHVYWYRQLPEEGLKFMVYLQKENIIDESGMPKERFSAEFPKEGPSILRIQQVVRGDSAAYFCASSTRDREGGYTFGSGTRLTVV.

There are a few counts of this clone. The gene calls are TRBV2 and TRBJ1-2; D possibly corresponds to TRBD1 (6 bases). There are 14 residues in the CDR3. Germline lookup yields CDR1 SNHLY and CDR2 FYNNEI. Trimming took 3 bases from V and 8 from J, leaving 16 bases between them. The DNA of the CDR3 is TGTGCCAGCAGTGATGGGACAACCGGGGAAGGCTACACCTTC. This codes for CASSDGTTGEGYTF.

The CDR3 reads CASSWGTSGGETQYF. The CDR3 region has the DNA TGTGCCAGCAGCTGGGGGACTAGCGGGGGAGAGACCCAGTACTTC. The chain links TRBV6-5 to TRBJ2-5; 14 positions agree with TRBD2. In germline, CDR1 is MNHEY, CDR2 SVGAGI. The length of the CDR3 is 15 residues. V lost 6 bases, J lost 4 bases, and 4 bases stayed unmatched.

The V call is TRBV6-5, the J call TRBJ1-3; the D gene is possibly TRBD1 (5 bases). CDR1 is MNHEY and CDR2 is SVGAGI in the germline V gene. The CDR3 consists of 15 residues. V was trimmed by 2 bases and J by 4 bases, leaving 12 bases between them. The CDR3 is CASSYRTGDGNTIYF. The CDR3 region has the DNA TGTGCCAGCAGTTACCGCACAGGTGACGGAAACACCATATATTTT.

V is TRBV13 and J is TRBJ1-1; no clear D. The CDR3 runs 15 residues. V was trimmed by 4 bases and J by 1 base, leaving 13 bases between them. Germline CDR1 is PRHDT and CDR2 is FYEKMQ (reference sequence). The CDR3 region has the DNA TGTGCCAGCAGCTACCCCGTAGGCGCGAACACTGAAGCTTTCTTT. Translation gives CASSYPVGANTEAFF.

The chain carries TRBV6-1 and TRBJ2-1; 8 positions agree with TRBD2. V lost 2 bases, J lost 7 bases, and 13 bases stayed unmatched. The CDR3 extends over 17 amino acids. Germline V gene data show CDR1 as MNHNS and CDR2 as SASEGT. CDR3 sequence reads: CASSEFVAGGSWNEQFF. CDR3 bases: TGTGCCAGCAGTGAATTTGTGGCGGGGGGCTCCTGGAATGAGCAGTTCTTC.

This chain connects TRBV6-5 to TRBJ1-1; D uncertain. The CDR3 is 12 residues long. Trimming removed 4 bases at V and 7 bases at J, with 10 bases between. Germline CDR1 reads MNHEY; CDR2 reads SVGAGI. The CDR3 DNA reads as TGTGCCAGCAGTTCGGTCGTTAATGAAGCTTTCTTT. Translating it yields CASSSVVNEAFF.

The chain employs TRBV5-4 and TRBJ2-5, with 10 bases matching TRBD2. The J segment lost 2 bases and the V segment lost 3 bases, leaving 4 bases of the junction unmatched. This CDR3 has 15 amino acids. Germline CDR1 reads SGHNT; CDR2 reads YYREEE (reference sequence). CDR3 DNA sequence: TGTGCCAGCAGCTACCGGACTAGCGGACAAGAGACCCAGTACTTC. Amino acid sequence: CASSYRTSGQETQYF.

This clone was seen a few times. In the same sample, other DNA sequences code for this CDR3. Written as DNA, the CDR3 is TGTGCCAGCAGTGACTCGAGCACCGGGGAGCTGTTTTTT. It translates to CASSDSSTGELFF. The chain uses TRBV6-4 and TRBJ2-2; D is undetermined. Germline V gene data show CDR1 as MRHNA and CDR2 as SNTAGT. The CDR3 is 13 residues long. Trimming cost V 0 bases and J 4 bases, with 3 bases left between them.

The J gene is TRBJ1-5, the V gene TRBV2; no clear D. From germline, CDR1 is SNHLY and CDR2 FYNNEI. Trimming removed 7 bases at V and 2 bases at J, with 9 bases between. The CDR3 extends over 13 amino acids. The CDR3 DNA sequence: TGTGCCAGCATGGCAGAACGCAATCAGCCCCAGCATTTT. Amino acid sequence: CASMAERNQPQHF. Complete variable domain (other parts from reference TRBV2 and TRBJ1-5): EPEVTQTPSHQVTQMGQEVILRCVPISNHLYFYWYRQILGQKVEFLVSFYNNEISEKSEIFDDQFSVERPDGSNFTLKIRSTKLEDSAMYFCASMAERNQPQHFGDGTRLSIL.